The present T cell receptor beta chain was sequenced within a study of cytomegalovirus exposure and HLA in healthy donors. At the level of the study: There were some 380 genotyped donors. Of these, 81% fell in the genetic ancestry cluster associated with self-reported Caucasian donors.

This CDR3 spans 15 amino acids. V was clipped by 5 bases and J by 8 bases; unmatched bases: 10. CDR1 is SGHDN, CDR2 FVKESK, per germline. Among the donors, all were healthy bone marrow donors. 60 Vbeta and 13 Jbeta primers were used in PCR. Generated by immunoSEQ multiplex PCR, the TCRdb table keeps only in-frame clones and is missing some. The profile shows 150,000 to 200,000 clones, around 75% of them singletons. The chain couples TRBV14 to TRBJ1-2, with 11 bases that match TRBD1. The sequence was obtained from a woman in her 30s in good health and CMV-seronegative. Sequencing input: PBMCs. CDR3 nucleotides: TGTGCCAGCAGCTTTCGGACAGGGGGCGCGTGGGGCTACACCTTC. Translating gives CASSFRTGGAWGYTF.